These T cell receptor beta chains were read from a single sample in a study of beta chain features in type 1 diabetes. TCRdb's table, derived via immunoSEQ multiplex PCR, lists solely in-frame clones and lacks some. The table records 970,000 or so clones, roughly 15% of them present only once. The sequenced sample was naive CD4+ T cells from blood. The source of these receptors is a woman aged 18-30 years in good health. The CDR3 runs from the conserved cysteine through the conserved F or W. The D gene is left open where the match is weak.

CDR3 length,V gene,D gene,J gene,CDR3 protein
13,TRBV25-1,NA,TRBJ1-1,CASNSHEDTEAFF
16,TRBV7-2,NA,TRBJ2-1,CASSPTPFGSRNEQFF
15,TRBV5-1,TRBD2,TRBJ2-1,CASRPLAGPSNEQFF
13,TRBV18,NA,TRBJ2-1,CASSPGQGGEQFF
12,TRBV28,NA,TRBJ2-1,CASSPRLDEQFF
14,TRBV18,NA,TRBJ1-3,CASSPRSSGNTIYF
19,TRBV15,TRBD1,TRBJ2-3,CATSRDRARGSGERDTQYF
18,TRBV10-1,TRBD2,TRBJ2-7,CASSGGTSGRACSYEQYF
13,TRBV2,NA,TRBJ2-1,CASRLVSYNEQFF
14,TRBV15,TRBD1,TRBJ2-1,CATSRDYRGNEQFF
15,TRBV7-9,NA,TRBJ1-1,CASSLARGRSSEAFF
14,TRBV7-6,NA,TRBJ2-7,CASSLGRSSYEQYF
15,TRBV7-2,TRBD2,TRBJ2-1,CASSGGRAAYNEQFF
14,TRBV6-1,TRBD2,TRBJ2-5,CANIAGGPPETQYF
13,TRBV18,TRBD2,TRBJ2-1,CASSPLGGAGQFF